This is a list of T cell receptor beta chains from one sample in a study of human T cells and chemical hapten exposure. One entry per CDR3 protein results from TCRdb running MiXCR on the RACE reads. The table has about 70,000 distinct CDR3 sequences, about 6% seen once. Sequencing was performed on whole blood. All receptors come from a female donor in good health. Some clones in this sample may be carry-over from other donors' samples. The CDR3 runs from the conserved cysteine through the conserved F or W. D genes are given only for firm matches. Only some rows state a clone size, as once, few, many or a class for expanded clones.

V gene,J gene,clone size,D gene,CDR3 protein,CDR3 DNA
TRBV19,TRBJ2-7,-,-,CASSIGTLSYEQYF,TGTGCCAGTAGTATCGGGACTCTCTCCTACGAGCAGTACTTC
TRBV4-3,TRBJ2-1,-,-,CASSHGTRDSNEQFF,TGCGCCAGCAGCCACGGGACGAGGGATTCCAATGAGCAGTTCTTC
TRBV7-9,TRBJ1-1,few,TRBD1,CASSETPGQDGAEAFF,TGTGCCAGCAGCGAAACACCGGGACAGGATGGCGCTGAAGCTTTCTTT
TRBV5-1,TRBJ1-1,-,-,CASSTGDIATEAFF,TGCGCCAGCAGCACAGGAGATATTGCCACTGAAGCTTTCTTT
TRBV29-1,TRBJ2-1,many,-,CSVDSKAASTRNEQFF,TGCAGCGTTGACTCAAAAGCGGCCTCGACGAGAAATGAGCAGTTCTTC
TRBV5-1,TRBJ2-7,few,-,CASSLGRAFVRGGYEQYF,TGCGCCAGCAGCTTGGGGCGGGCCTTTGTTCGAGGGGGCTACGAGCAGTACTTC
TRBV7-3,TRBJ2-3,many,TRBD2,CASSLTTSGSIDTQYF,TGTGCCAGCAGCTTAACAACTAGCGGGAGTATAGATACGCAGTATTTT
TRBV4-1,TRBJ2-7,many,TRBD1,CASSQPGQGHEQYF,TGCGCCAGCAGCCAGCCGGGACAGGGTCATGAGCAGTACTTC
TRBV29-1,TRBJ2-7,few,-,CSAGTSAYEQYF,TGCAGCGCCGGGACCTCCGCCTACGAGCAGTACTTC
TRBV28,TRBJ2-5,-,-,CASSSPFSKGETQYF,TGTGCCAGCAGTTCCCCCTTTTCCAAAGGAGAGACCCAGTACTTC
TRBV2,TRBJ2-2,many,TRBD2,CASSPRILAGVDTGELFF,TGTGCCAGCAGCCCGCGTATCCTAGCGGGAGTGGACACCGGGGAGCTGTTTTTT
TRBV20-1,TRBJ1-5,many,-,CSAREGAIGNQPQHF,TGCAGTGCTAGAGAAGGGGCGATTGGCAATCAGCCCCAGCATTTT
TRBV5-6,TRBJ2-3,few,-,CASTPKGMADTQYF,TGTGCCAGCACCCCCAAAGGGATGGCGGATACGCAGTATTTT
TRBV11-2,TRBJ1-2,many,-,CASSFSPGIPTLYGYTF,TGTGCCAGCAGCTTTTCGCCGGGAATTCCAACATTATATGGCTACACCTTC
TRBV5-6,TRBJ2-5,-,TRBD1,CASSLVGQGQETQYF,TGTGCCAGCAGCTTGGTGGGACAGGGACAAGAGACCCAGTACTTC
TRBV6-1,TRBJ1-6,many,-,CASRVGEWNSPLHF,TGTGCCAGCCGCGTGGGAGAGTGGAATTCACCCCTCCACTTT
TRBV5-1,TRBJ1-4,many,-,CASSLEAALNEKLFF,TGCGCCAGCAGCTTGGAGGCAGCCCTGAATGAAAAACTGTTTTTT
TRBV7-9,TRBJ2-6,few,-,CAVSSSILGGANVLTF,TGTGCCGTCTCATCTAGCATTTTGGGTGGGGCCAACGTCCTGACTTTC
TRBV10-2,TRBJ1-1,few,-,CASSEIMNTEAFF,TGCGCCAGCAGTGAGATCATGAACACTGAAGCTTTCTTT
TRBV5-1,TRBJ2-5,many,-,CASSRTNAPEETQYF,TGCGCCAGCAGCCGGACAAACGCCCCCGAGGAGACCCAGTACTTC
TRBV7-8,TRBJ2-3,many,TRBD2,CASNPRRLAVTDTQYF,TGTGCCAGCAACCCCCGCCGACTAGCGGTCACAGATACGCAGTATTTT
TRBV29-1,TRBJ2-2,few,-,CSVQGSTANTGELFF,TGCAGCGTTCAGGGGTCAACCGCGAACACCGGGGAGCTGTTTTTT
TRBV16,TRBJ1-1,-,-,CASSQFVNTEAFF,TGTGCCAGCAGCCAATTCGTGAACACTGAAGCTTTCTTT
TRBV7-2,TRBJ2-7,few,-,CASSPRGPSRPEQYF,TGTGCCAGCAGTCCCCGTGGGCCTAGCCGACCCGAGCAGTACTTC
TRBV6-6,TRBJ1-1,few,-,CASSYSGRGTEAFF,TGTGCCAGCAGTTACAGTGGGAGAGGAACTGAAGCTTTCTTT
TRBV4-3,TRBJ1-2,-,-,CASSQTGNYGYTF,TGCGCCAGCAGCCAGACGGGGAACTATGGCTACACCTTC
TRBV28,TRBJ1-1,many,-,CASRQVDTEAFF,TGTGCCAGCAGACAGGTGGACACTGAAGCTTTCTTT
TRBV4-2,TRBJ2-4,-,-,CASSQRAAAPNIQYF,TGTGCCAGCAGCCAGAGAGCGGCGGCGCCAAACATTCAGTACTTC
TRBV5-1,TRBJ1-5,few,-,CASSLLGGHNQPQHF,TGCGCCAGCAGCTTGTTGGGGGGACACAATCAGCCCCAGCATTTT
TRBV10-2,TRBJ1-1,few,-,CASRWTNTEAFF,TGCGCCAGCAGATGGACGAACACTGAAGCTTTCTTT
TRBV18,TRBJ1-5,many,-,CASSSAAQPQHF,TGTGCCAGCTCCTCAGCGGCCCAGCCCCAGCATTTT
TRBV29-1,TRBJ2-3,many,-,CSVVPTGETSSADTQYF,TGCAGCGTTGTCCCCACGGGCGAAACCTCTAGCGCAGATACGCAGTATTTT
TRBV6-1,TRBJ2-7,few,-,CASSESPTYEQYF,TGTGCCAGCAGTGAGAGCCCCACCTACGAGCAGTACTTC
TRBV28,TRBJ2-4,many,-,CASSLGLAKNIQYF,TGTGCCAGCAGTTTAGGACTAGCCAAAAACATTCAGTACTTC
TRBV12-3/TRBV12-4,TRBJ1-5,many,-,CASTAGRTNQPQHF,TGTGCCAGCACCGCGGGACGGACGAATCAGCCCCAGCATTTT
TRBV4-1,TRBJ2-1,many,TRBD2,CASSQEGAGTYNEQFF,TGCGCCAGCAGCCAAGAAGGAGCGGGAACCTACAATGAGCAGTTCTTC
TRBV9,TRBJ1-6,many,-,CASSVGVNNSPLHF,TGTGCCAGCAGCGTTGGGGTAAATAATTCACCCCTCCACTTT
TRBV5-4,TRBJ1-1,many,-,CASSLDWAAHGTEAFF,TGTGCCAGCAGCTTGGACTGGGCAGCCCATGGCACTGAAGCTTTCTTT
TRBV6-6,TRBJ2-5,few,TRBD1,CASRDRQVQETQYF,TGTGCCAGCCGGGACAGACAAGTCCAAGAGACCCAGTACTTC
TRBV7-3,TRBJ1-1,few,-,CASSLTAANTEAFF,TGTGCCAGCAGCTTGACAGCAGCGAACACTGAAGCTTTCTTT
TRBV6-6,TRBJ1-4,many,-,CASSYGTGNEKLFF,TGTGCCAGCAGTTACGGGACGGGTAATGAAAAACTGTTTTTT
TRBV25-1,TRBJ2-7,few,-,CASPARGRSTYEQYF,TGTGCCAGCCCGGCTAGGGGCAGATCGACCTACGAGCAGTACTTC
TRBV20-1,TRBJ1-2,few,-,CSASRPNYGYTF,TGCAGTGCTAGTCGCCCTAACTATGGCTACACCTTC
TRBV7-2,TRBJ2-1,-,TRBD2,CASSFPIAGGPPDEQFF,TGTGCCAGCAGCTTTCCTATAGCGGGAGGGCCGCCAGATGAGCAGTTCTTC
TRBV13,TRBJ1-1,many,-,CASSSTDGMNTEAFF,TGTGCCAGCAGCTCAACTGACGGGATGAACACTGAAGCTTTCTTT
TRBV2,TRBJ2-3,many,-,CASKGAWRTTDTQYF,TGTGCCAGCAAGGGCGCGTGGAGAACTACAGATACGCAGTATTTT
TRBV2,TRBJ2-1,many,-,CASSGRAQGGSYNEQFF,TGTGCCAGCAGTGGAAGAGCTCAAGGGGGCTCCTACAATGAGCAGTTCTTC
TRBV5-4,TRBJ2-3,-,-,CASSGREDTDTQYF,TGTGCCAGCAGCGGAAGAGAAGACACAGATACGCAGTATTTT
TRBV29-1,TRBJ1-2,many,-,CSVGGQAYGYTF,TGCAGCGTTGGAGGGCAGGCCTATGGCTACACCTTC
TRBV5-6,TRBJ2-7,-,TRBD2,CASSWGLAGGHTSYEQYF,TGTGCCAGCAGCTGGGGACTAGCGGGAGGCCATACTTCCTACGAGCAGTACTTC
TRBV6-2/TRBV6-3,TRBJ2-7,few,-,CASSYPQEPYEQYF,TGTGCCAGCAGTTATCCCCAGGAGCCCTACGAGCAGTACTTC
TRBV4-1,TRBJ2-3,-,TRBD2,CASTSGRVADTQYF,TGCGCCAGTACTAGCGGGAGGGTCGCAGATACGCAGTATTTT
TRBV28,TRBJ2-7,-,-,CASNSHGVSYEQYF,TGTGCCAGCAATTCTCACGGGGTGTCCTACGAGCAGTACTTC
TRBV28,TRBJ1-2,many,-,CASIRRGGDGYTF,TGTGCCAGCATTCGGCGGGGAGGGGATGGCTACACCTTC
TRBV10-3,TRBJ2-3,few,TRBD1,CATGDRATTDTQYF,TGTGCCACGGGGGACAGGGCAACGACAGATACGCAGTATTTT
TRBV11-2,TRBJ2-7,few,-,CASRGQGMAYEQYF,TGTGCCAGCAGAGGTCAGGGGATGGCCTACGAGCAGTACTTC
TRBV6-6,TRBJ2-2,many,-,CASNPTGRDTGELFF,TGTGCCAGCAACCCTACAGGGAGGGACACCGGGGAGCTGTTTTTT